Below are 22 T cell receptor beta chains sequenced from a single sample in a study of T-cell memory formation after mild COVID-19. Each CDR3 protein is one row after TCRdb ran MiXCR on the 5' RACE reads. Among more than 250,000 distinct CDR3 sequences, around 15% were seen once, and the ten largest hold roughly 20%. Sequenced input: PBMCs or a T cell subset sorted from them (not recorded which). These receptors originate from a man younger than 30 who had mild COVID-19 (a few samples of this study predate the infection). Cell type and time point are not known.

The rearrangement links TRBV18 to TRBJ1-1; the D is unclear. There are 14 residues in the CDR3. Trimming left V 7 bases short and J 4 bases short, with 16 bases between. Germline values: CDR1 KGHSH, CDR2 LQKENI. The CDR3 spells CASLSSAGITEAFF. The CDR3 DNA reads TGTGCCAGCTTATCGTCCGCGGGGATCACTGAAGCTTTCTTT.

CDR3 DNA sequence: TGTGCCAGCAGTTTAGGTGGCCTAGCGGACTACGAGCAGTACGTC. Translating gives CASSLGGLADYEQYV. The chain has TRBV28 and TRBJ2-7; 7 bases line up with TRBD2. Per germline, CDR1 MDHEN and CDR2 SYDVKM. This CDR3 contains 15 residues. J was trimmed by 3 bases and V by 2 bases; bases with no gene match: 7.

This clonotype occurred a few times. The gene calls are TRBV20-1 and TRBJ2-5; perhaps TRBD1 as D (5 bases). Trimming took 0 bases from V and 4 from J, leaving 12 bases between them. Germline-derived CDR1 and CDR2 are DFQATT and SNEGSKA (reference sequence). The CDR3 spans 14 residues. CDR3 bases: TGCAGTGCTAGAGATCCCCAGGGCGGAGAGACCCAGTACTTC. Its translation is CSARDPQGGETQYF.

Only a few counts were recorded for this clonotype. The J gene is TRBJ2-3, the V gene TRBV12-3 or TRBV12-4; 9 positions match TRBD2. The trim removed 5 bases at V and 4 bases at J, leaving 10 bases unmatched. This CDR3 spans 16 amino acids. The CDR3 loop is CASSRDRAGGADTQYF. As DNA, the CDR3 is TGTGCCAGCAGTCGCGACCGAGCGGGGGGAGCAGATACGCAGTATTTT.

The V and J genes are TRBV4-2 and TRBJ1-1; D not certain. The CDR3 extends over 13 amino acids. V shed 2 bases and J shed 1 base, with 5 bases lying between them. Germline V gene sequence: CDR1 LGHNA, CDR2 YNFKEQ. This CDR3 reads CASSQMGNTEAFF. As DNA, the CDR3 is TGTGCCAGCAGCCAAATGGGGAACACTGAAGCTTTCTTT.

The sample holds a few counts of this clonotype. The V gene is TRBV12-3 or TRBV12-4, the J gene TRBJ1-2; tentative D call: TRBD1 (5 bases). V was cut by 1 base and J by 4 bases, with 13 bases left in between. CDR3 length: 15 amino acids. Written as DNA, the CDR3 is TGTGCCAGCAGTTTAGGAGGGACCGGCGGCTATGGCTACACCTTC. Translation: CASSLGGTGGYGYTF.

The V and J genes are TRBV2 and TRBJ2-5, with TRBD2 matching 11 bases. Germline CDR1 reads SNHLY; CDR2 reads FYNNEI. The CDR3 sequence is 15 residues long. V lost 7 bases to trimming and J lost 0 bases; unmatched junction nucleotides: 4. This CDR3 reads CASTQGLADQETQYF. The CDR3 DNA reads as TGTGCCAGCACCCAGGGACTAGCGGACCAAGAGACCCAGTACTTC.

The table lists this clonotype with a few counts. The V and J genes are TRBV21-1 and TRBJ2-7; the DNA was not used to check the table's D call, TRBD2. TRBV21-1 is termed a pseudogene. The CDR3 consists of 13 residues. The CDR3 sequence: CASRRAVFYEQYF. As DNA, the CDR3 is TGTGCCAGCAGGCGGGCAGTCTTCTACGAGCAGTACTTC.

The count of this clonotype is one. This chain joins TRBV20-1 and TRBJ1-1; D call uncertain. The CDR3 sequence is 13 residues long. Between the trimmed V and J ends, which lost 7 bases and 1 base, there was a span of 13 bases. Germline V gene lookup returns CDR1 DFQATT and CDR2 SNEGSKA (reference sequence). The CDR3 sequence: CSERVGKNTEAFF. CDR3 DNA: TGCAGTGAGCGGGTAGGTAAGAACACTGAAGCTTTCTTT.

The chain uses TRBV3-1 and TRBJ1-1; unclear D gene. The V end lost 1 base, the J end lost 10 bases, and 13 bases lay between the germline ends. This CDR3 comprises 13 residues. Germline loops: CDR1 LGHDT, CDR2 YNNKEL (reference sequence). Written as DNA, the CDR3 is TGTGCCAGCAGCCAAGTGGAGGAAACGGTAGCTTTCTTT. Protein sequence: CASSQVEETVAFF.

Many counts were recorded for this clonotype. The chain couples TRBV12-3 or TRBV12-4 to TRBJ1-5; the match to TRBD1 covers 7 bases. The CDR3 loop spans 13 amino acids. V lost 4 bases, J lost 4 bases, and 1 base stayed unmatched. CDR3 protein: CASSSGGNQPQHF. CDR3 nucleotide sequence: TGTGCCAGCAGTTCAGGGGGAAATCAGCCCCAGCATTTT.

This clonotype was observed a few times. The rearrangement links TRBV7-9 to TRBJ2-2; TRBD1 matches at 12 bases. Germline trimming cut 5 bases from V and 7 bases from J; bases unmatched to any gene: 17. The CDR3 has 19 amino acids. The germline CDR1 and CDR2 sequences are SEHNR and FQNEAQ (reference sequence). As DNA, the CDR3 is TGTGCCAGCAGCCGGGACAGGGGGCGAACGGTCGACATCATCGGGGAGCTGTTTTTT. Encoded protein: CASSRDRGRTVDIIGELFF.

This clonotype came up a few times. J is TRBJ2-7 and V is TRBV20-1, with a possible D match to TRBD1 (6 bases). The germline V gene has CDR1 DFQATT and CDR2 SNEGSKA (reference sequence). This CDR3 has 13 amino acids. The CDR3 reads CSVRQDPSSEQYV. The CDR3 DNA reads as TGCAGTGTCAGACAGGATCCCTCCTCCGAGCAGTACGTC.

This clonotype showed up just a few times. V gene TRBV27 combines with J gene TRBJ1-1; perhaps TRBD1 as D (5 bases). There are 16 residues in the CDR3. The germline CDR1 and CDR2 sequences are MNHEY and SMNVEV (reference sequence). Trimming removed 10 bases from V and 4 bases from J, with 25 bases in between. The CDR3 DNA reads TGTGCCACCACCAACCTAGGGAAGGGGAACAGCACTGAAGCTTTCTTT. Its translation is CATTNLGKGNSTEAFF.

This clonotype has only a few counts. The V and J genes are TRBV5-1 and TRBJ1-1; 7 nucleotides align to TRBD1. This CDR3 is built from 14 residues. Looked up from germline, CDR1 is SGHRS and CDR2 is YFSETQ. Trimming cost V 6 bases and J 0 bases; bases outside gene matches: 5. CDR3 region: CASTRGQLNTEAFF. CDR3 sequence (DNA): TGCGCCAGCACGCGGGGACAGTTGAACACTGAAGCTTTCTTT.

The rearrangement joins TRBV5-1 to TRBJ2-5, with 7 bases identical to TRBD1. Germline V gene data show CDR1 as SGHRS and CDR2 as YFSETQ. Losses at the gene ends were 2 bases for V and 5 bases for J; bases not matched to a gene: 9. CDR3 length: 15 residues. CDR3 residues: CASSFSDRVTETQYF. Written as DNA, the CDR3 is TGCGCCAGCAGCTTCTCAGACAGGGTTACGGAGACCCAGTACTTC. The variable domain in full, with the rest retrieved from reference TRBV5-1 and TRBJ2-5, is KAGVTQTPRYLIKTRGQQVTLSCSPISGHRSVSWYQQTPGQGLQFLFEYFSETQRNKGNFPGRFSGRQFSNSRSEMNVSTLELGDSALYLCASSFSDRVTETQYFGPGTRLLVL.

This clonotype was seen only a few times. This chain uses TRBV7-9 with TRBJ1-2; TRBD1 matches at 8 bases. The CDR3 runs 15 residues. V shed 0 bases and J 4 bases; nucleotides not matched to a gene: 4. Germline loops: CDR1 SEHNR, CDR2 FQNEAQ (reference sequence). The DNA for the CDR3 is TGTGCCAGCAGCTTAGCCCAGGGGGCAGGCTATGGCTACACCTTC. Translating it yields CASSLAQGAGYGYTF.

The sample holds a few counts of this clonotype. The chain employs TRBV6-6 and TRBJ1-6; no definite D call. Trimming cost V 7 bases and J 4 bases, with 14 bases left between them. This CDR3 region has 15 residues. Germline CDR1 and CDR2: MNHNY and SVGAGI (reference sequence). For the CDR3, the DNA is TGTGCCAGCATTTCCACGGGCGTATATAATTCACCCCTCCACTTT. This encodes CASISTGVYNSPLHF.

The genes are TRBV9 and TRBJ2-7; D gene uncertain. Trimming pared 0 bases from V and 3 bases from J, leaving 19 bases between. Germline values: CDR1 SGDLS, CDR2 YYNGEE. The CDR3 length is 17 residues. The CDR3 region is CASSVAVVGNPRYEQYV. CDR3 DNA sequence: TGTGCCAGCAGCGTAGCTGTTGTGGGTAACCCCCGCTACGAGCAGTACGTC.

The chain has TRBV27 and TRBJ1-2; D gene ambiguous. Deletions cut 0 bases from V and 4 bases from J, with 6 bases between. Germline CDR1 MNHEY, CDR2 SMNVEV (reference sequence). The CDR3 runs 13 residues. The CDR3 loop is CASSLSPRYGYTF. The CDR3 coding sequence is TGTGCCAGCAGTTTATCGCCTCGCTATGGCTACACCTTC.

This clonotype has only a few counts. The chain carries TRBV20-1 and TRBJ2-7; no reliable D call. Germline CDR1 DFQATT, CDR2 SNEGSKA (reference sequence). The V gene lost 1 base and the J gene lost 3 bases, with 13 bases spanning the gap. This CDR3 contains 14 residues. This chain's CDR3 is CSARVKGYGYEQYF. The CDR3 DNA sequence: TGCAGTGCTAGAGTGAAAGGGTACGGCTACGAGCAGTACTTC.

There are a few counts of this clonotype. The V gene is TRBV6-4, the J gene TRBJ2-6; TRBD2 is a possible D gene (6 bases). CDR1 is MRHNA and CDR2 is SNTAGT in the germline V gene. V shed 7 bases and J shed 0 bases, with 19 bases lying between them. The CDR3 contains 18 residues. The CDR3 bases are TGTGCCAGCACACCTTCGGGAGCTTCCCTCTCTGGGGCCAACGTCCTGACTTTC. Translated: CASTPSGASLSGANVLTF.